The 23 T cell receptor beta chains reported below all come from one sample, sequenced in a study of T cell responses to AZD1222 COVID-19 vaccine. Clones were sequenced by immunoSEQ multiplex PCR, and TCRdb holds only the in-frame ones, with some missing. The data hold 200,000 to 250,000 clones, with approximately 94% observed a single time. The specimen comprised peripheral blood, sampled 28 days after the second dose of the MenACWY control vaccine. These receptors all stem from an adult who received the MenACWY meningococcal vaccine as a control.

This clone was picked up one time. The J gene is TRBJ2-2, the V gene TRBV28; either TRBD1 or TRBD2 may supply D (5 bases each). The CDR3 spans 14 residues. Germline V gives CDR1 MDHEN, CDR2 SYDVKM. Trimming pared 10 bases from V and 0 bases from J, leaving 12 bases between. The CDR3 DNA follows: TGTGCCACCTGGGACCGACCGAACACCGGGGAGCTGTTTTTT. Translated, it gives CATWDRPNTGELFF.

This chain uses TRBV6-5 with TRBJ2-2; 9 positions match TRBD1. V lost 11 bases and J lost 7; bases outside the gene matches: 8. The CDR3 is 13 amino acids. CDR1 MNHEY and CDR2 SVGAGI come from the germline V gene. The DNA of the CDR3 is TGTGCCGGACAGGGGAAAGTTTTCGGGGAGCTGTTTTTT. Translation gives CAGQGKVFGELFF.

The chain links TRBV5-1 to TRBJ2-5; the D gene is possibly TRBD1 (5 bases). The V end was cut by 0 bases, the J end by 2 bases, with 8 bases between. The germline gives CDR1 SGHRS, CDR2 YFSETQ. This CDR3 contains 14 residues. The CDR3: CASSLEGEQETQYF. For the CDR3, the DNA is TGCGCCAGCAGCTTGGAAGGGGAACAAGAGACCCAGTACTTC.

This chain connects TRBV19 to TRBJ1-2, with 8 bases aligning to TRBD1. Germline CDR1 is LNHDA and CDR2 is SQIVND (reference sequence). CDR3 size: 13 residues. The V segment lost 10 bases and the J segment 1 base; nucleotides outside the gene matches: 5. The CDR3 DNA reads TGTGCCACCACTGACAGGGGTAACTATGGCTACACCTTC. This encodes CATTDRGNYGYTF.

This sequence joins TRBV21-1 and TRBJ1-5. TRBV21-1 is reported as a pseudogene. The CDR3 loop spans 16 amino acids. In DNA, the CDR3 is TGTGCCAGCAGCAAAGCGTGGGACCGGTGGGGCCAGCCCCAGCATTTT. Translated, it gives CASSKAWDRWGQPQHF.

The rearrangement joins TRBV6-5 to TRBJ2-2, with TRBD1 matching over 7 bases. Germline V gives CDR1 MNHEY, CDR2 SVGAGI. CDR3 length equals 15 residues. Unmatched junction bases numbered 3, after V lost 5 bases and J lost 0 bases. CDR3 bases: TGTGCCAGCAGTACCGGGACAGCGAACACCGGGGAGCTGTTTTTT. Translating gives CASSTGTANTGELFF.

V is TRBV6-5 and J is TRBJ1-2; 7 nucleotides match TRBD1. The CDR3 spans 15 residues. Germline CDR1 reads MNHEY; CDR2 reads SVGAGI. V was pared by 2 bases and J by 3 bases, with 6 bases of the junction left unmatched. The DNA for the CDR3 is TGTGCCAGCAGTTACAGTCACAGGGGTGACTATGGCTACACCTTC. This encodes CASSYSHRGDYGYTF.

The CDR3 is CASRVAGVSGANVLTF. The DNA for the CDR3 is TGTGCCAGTAGGGTAGCGGGTGTCTCTGGGGCCAACGTCCTGACTTTC. The chain recombines TRBV19 with TRBJ2-6, with 7 bases that match TRBD2. CDR1 is LNHDA, CDR2 SQIVND, per germline (reference sequence). Losses at the gene ends were 6 bases for V and 0 bases for J; bases not matched to a gene: 5. This CDR3 has 16 amino acids. Full variable domain (outside the CDR3, taken from reference TRBV19 and TRBJ2-6): DGGITQSPKYLFRKEGQNVTLSCEQNLNHDAMYWYRQDPGQGLRLIYYSQIVNDFQKGDIAEGYSVSREKKESFPLTVTSAQKNPTAFYLCASRVAGVSGANVLTFGAGSRLTVL.

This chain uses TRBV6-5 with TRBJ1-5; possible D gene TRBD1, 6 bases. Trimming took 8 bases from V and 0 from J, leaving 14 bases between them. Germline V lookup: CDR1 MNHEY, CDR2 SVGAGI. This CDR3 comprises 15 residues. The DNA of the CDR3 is TGTGCCAGCGGCACAGGGACAACTAGCAATCAGCCCCAGCATTTT. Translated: CASGTGTTSNQPQHF.

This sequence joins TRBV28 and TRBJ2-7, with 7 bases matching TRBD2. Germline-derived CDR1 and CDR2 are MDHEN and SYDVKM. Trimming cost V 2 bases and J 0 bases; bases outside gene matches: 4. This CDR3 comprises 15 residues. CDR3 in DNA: TGTGCCAGCAGTTTAGGACTAGTCAGCTCCTACGAGCAGTACTTC. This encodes CASSLGLVSSYEQYF.

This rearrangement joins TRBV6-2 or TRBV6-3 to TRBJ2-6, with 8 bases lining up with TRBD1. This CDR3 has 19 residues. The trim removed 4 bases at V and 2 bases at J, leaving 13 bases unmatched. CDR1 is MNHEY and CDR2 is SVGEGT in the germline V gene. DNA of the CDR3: TGTGCCAGCAGTTTCATCAGACAGGGGTTAAGCCCTGGGGCCAACGTCCTGACTTTC. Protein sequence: CASSFIRQGLSPGANVLTF.

The CDR3 DNA reads as TGTGCCAGTAGTACCGGACAGGCAAACTATGGCTACACCTTC. This codes for CASSTGQANYGYTF. V and J are TRBV19 and TRBJ1-2; TRBD1 agrees at 7 bases. Germline loops: CDR1 LNHDA, CDR2 SQIVND (reference sequence). The V and J ends lost 4 bases and 2 bases, in that order; junction bases with no gene match: 4. This CDR3 has 14 amino acids.

CDR3 sequence reads: CASSIEWTTNTEAFF. Here the CDR3 DNA reads TGTGCCAGTAGTATAGAGTGGACCACGAACACTGAAGCTTTCTTT. V is TRBV19 and J is TRBJ1-1, with no clear D. Between the trimmed V and J ends, which lost 0 bases and 1 base, there was a span of 9 bases. CDR1 is LNHDA, CDR2 SQIVND, per germline (reference sequence). This CDR3 is built from 15 residues.

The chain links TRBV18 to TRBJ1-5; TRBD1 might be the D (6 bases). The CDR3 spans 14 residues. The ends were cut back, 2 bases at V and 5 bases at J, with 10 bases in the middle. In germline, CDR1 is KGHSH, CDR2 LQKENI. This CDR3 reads CASSPSGGYQPQHF. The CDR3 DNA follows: TGTGCCAGCTCACCATCGGGGGGCTATCAGCCCCAGCATTTT.

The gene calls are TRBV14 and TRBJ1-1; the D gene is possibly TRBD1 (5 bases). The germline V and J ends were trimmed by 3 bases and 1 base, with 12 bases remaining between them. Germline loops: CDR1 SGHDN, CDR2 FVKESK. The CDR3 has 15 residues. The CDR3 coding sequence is TGTGCCAGCAGCCAGGGACCGGGAGAGAACACTGAAGCTTTCTTT. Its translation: CASSQGPGENTEAFF.

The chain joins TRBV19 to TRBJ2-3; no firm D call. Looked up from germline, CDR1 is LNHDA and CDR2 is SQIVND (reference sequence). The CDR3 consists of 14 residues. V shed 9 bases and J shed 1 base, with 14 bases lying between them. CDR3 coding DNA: TGTGCCAGCGGAGACTGGTCCGGCACAGATACGCAGTATTTT. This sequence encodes CASGDWSGTDTQYF.

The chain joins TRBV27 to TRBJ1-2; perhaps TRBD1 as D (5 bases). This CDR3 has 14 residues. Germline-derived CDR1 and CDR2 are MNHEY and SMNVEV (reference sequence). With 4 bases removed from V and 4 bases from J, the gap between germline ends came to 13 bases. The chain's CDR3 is CASSSVIGGYGYTF. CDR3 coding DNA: TGTGCCAGCAGTTCCGTGATCGGGGGCTATGGCTACACCTTC.

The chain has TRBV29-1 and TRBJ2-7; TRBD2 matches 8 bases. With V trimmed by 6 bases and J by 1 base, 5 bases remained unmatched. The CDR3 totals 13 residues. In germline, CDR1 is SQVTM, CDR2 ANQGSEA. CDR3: CSVGLVRSYEQYF. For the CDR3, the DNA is TGCAGCGTGGGACTAGTTCGGTCCTACGAGCAGTACTTC.

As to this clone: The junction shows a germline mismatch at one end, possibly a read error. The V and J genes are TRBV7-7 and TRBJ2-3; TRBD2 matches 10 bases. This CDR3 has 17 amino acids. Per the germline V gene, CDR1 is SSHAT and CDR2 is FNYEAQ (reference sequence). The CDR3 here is CASSRLAGVTTTDTQYF. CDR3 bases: TGTGCTAGCAGCCGTCTAGCGGGAGTCACCACGACAGATACGCAGTATTTT.

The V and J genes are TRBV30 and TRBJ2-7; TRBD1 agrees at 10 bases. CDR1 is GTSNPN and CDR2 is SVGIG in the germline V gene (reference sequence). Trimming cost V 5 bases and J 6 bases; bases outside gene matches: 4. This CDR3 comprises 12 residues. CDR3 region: CAWGQGVGEQYF. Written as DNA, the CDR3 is TGTGCCTGGGGACAGGGGGTTGGCGAGCAGTACTTC.

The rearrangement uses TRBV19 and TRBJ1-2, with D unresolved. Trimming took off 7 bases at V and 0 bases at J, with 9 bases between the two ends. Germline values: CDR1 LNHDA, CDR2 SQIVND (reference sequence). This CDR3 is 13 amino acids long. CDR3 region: CASNDGANYGYTF. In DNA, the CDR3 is TGTGCCAGTAACGACGGAGCTAACTATGGCTACACCTTC.

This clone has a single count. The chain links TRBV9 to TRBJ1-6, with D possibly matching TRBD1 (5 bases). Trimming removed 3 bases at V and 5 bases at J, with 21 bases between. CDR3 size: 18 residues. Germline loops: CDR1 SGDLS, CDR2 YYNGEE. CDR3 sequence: CASSADPRAPGNNSPLHF. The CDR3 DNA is TGTGCCAGCAGCGCCGACCCCCGGGCCCCAGGGAATAATTCACCCCTCCACTTT.

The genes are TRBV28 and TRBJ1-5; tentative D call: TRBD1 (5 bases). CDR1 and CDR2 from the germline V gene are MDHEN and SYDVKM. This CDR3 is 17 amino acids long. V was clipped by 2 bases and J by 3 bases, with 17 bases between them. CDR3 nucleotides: TGTGCCAGCAGTTTAGCTCGGCAGGGCTCCCACAATCAGCCCCAGCATTTT. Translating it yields CASSLARQGSHNQPQHF.